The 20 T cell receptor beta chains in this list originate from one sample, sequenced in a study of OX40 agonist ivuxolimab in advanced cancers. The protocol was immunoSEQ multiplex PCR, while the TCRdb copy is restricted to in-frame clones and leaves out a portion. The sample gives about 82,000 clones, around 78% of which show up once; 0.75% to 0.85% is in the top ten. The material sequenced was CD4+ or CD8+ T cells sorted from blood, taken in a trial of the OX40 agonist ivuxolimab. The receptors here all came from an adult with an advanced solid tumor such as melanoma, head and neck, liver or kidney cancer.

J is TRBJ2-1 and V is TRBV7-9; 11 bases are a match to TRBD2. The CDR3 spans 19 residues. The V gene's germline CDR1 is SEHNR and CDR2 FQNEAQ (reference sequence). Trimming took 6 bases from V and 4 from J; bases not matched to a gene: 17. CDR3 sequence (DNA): TGTGCCAGCAGTACCCCCGCGGGTAGCGGGGGGGGATCATACAATGAGCAGTTCTTC. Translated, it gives CASSTPAGSGGGSYNEQFF.

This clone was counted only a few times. The DNA of the CDR3 is TGTGCCAGCAGCCAAGTTACTCGACTGGTTTACAATGAGCAGTTCTTC. This encodes CASSQVTRLVYNEQFF. This sequence joins TRBV4-2 and TRBJ2-1; D gene unclear. Germline assignment: CDR1 LGHNA and CDR2 YNFKEQ. The CDR3 has 16 amino acids. V lost 1 base and J lost 4, with 14 bases in between.

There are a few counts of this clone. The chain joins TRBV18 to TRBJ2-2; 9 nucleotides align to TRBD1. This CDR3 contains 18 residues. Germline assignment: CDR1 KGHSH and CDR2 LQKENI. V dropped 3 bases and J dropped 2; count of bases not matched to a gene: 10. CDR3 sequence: CASSPPTGGLGNTGELFF. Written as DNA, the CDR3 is TGTGCCAGCTCACCCCCAACAGGGGGCTTGGGAAACACCGGGGAGCTGTTTTTT.

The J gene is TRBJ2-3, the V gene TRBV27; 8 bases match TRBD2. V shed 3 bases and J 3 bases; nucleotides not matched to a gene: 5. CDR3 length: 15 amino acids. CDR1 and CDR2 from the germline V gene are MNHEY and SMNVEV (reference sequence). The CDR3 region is CASSFSGGGTDTQYF. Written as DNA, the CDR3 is TGTGCCAGCAGTTTCTCGGGGGGGGGTACAGATACGCAGTATTTT.

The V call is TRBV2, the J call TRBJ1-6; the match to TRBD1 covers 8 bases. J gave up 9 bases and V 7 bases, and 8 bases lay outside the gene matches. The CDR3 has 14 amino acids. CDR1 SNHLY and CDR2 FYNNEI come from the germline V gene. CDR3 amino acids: CASIPGGFGSPLHF. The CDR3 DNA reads TGTGCCAGCATTCCAGGGGGCTTCGGTTCACCCCTCCACTTT.

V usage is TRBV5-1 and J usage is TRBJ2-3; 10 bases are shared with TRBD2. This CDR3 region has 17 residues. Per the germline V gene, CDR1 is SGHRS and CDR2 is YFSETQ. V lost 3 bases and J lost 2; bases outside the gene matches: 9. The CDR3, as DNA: TGCGCCAGCAGCTGGGAGGGACTAGCGCTAATCACAGATACGCAGTATTTT. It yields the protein CASSWEGLALITDTQYF.

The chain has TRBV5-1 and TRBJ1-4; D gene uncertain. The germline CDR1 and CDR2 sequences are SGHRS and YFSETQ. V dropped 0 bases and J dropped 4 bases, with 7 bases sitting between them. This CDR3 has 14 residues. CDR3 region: CASSLGPGNEKLFF. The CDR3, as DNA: TGCGCCAGCAGCTTGGGACCGGGTAATGAAAAACTGTTTTTT.

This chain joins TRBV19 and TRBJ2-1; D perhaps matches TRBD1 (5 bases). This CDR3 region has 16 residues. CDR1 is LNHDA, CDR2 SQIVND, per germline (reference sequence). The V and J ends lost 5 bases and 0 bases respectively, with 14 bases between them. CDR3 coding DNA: TGTGCCAGTAGTCTCCCAGGGCCTAGCTCCTACAATGAGCAGTTCTTC. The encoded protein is CASSLPGPSSYNEQFF.

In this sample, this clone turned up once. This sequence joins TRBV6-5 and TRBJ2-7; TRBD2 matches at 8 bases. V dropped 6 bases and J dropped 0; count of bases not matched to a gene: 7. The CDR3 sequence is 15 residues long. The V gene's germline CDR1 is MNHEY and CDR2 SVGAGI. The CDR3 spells CASSRLASSSYEQYF. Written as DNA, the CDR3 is TGTGCCAGCAGCAGACTAGCGTCGAGCTCCTACGAGCAGTACTTC.

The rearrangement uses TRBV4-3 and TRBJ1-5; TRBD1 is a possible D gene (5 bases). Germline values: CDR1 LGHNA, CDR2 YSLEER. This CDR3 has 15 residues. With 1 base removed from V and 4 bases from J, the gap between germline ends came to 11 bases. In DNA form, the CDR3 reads TGCGCCAGCAGCCAAGGGGGGGGTCGAAATCAGCCCCAGCATTTT. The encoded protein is CASSQGGGRNQPQHF.

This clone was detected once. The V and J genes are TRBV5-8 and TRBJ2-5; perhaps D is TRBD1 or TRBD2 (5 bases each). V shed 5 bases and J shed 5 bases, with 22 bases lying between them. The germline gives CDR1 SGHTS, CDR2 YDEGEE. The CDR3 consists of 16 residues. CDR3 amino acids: CASSFPFASEGETQYF. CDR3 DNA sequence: TGTGCCAGCAGTTTTCCTTTCGCTTCAGAGGGGGAGACCCAGTACTTC.

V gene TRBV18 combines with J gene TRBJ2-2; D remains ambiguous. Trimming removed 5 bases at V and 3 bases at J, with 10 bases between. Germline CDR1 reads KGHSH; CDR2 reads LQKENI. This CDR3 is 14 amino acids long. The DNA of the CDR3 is TGTGCCAGCTCATCCGGATCGTACACCGGGGAGCTGTTTTTT. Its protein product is CASSSGSYTGELFF.

CDR3 DNA: TGTGCCAGCAGCCAACTCGCAGGGGTGACTGAAGCTTTCTTT. Amino acids: CASSQLAGVTEAFF. This chain joins TRBV14 and TRBJ1-1, with a possible D match to TRBD1 (6 bases). Germline values: CDR1 SGHDN, CDR2 FVKESK. The CDR3 is 14 amino acids. With 2 bases removed from V and 5 bases from J, the gap between germline ends came to 12 bases.

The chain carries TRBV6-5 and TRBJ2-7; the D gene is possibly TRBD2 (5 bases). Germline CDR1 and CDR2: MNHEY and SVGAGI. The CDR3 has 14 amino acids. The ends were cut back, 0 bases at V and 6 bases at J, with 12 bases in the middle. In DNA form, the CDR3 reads TGTGCCAGCAGTTACTCTGGAGGACCCAGCGAGCAGTACTTC. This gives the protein CASSYSGGPSEQYF.

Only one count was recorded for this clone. CDR3 bases: TGTGCCAGTAGTGGCCCACACGGGGGCGCGGAAGAAAAACTGTTTTTT. Residues: CASSGPHGGAEEKLFF. The chain uses TRBV19 and TRBJ1-4; D is possibly TRBD1 (6 bases). The germline CDR1 and CDR2 sequences are LNHDA and SQIVND (reference sequence). The length of the CDR3 is 16 residues. Trimming left V 5 bases short and J 8 bases short, with 21 bases between.

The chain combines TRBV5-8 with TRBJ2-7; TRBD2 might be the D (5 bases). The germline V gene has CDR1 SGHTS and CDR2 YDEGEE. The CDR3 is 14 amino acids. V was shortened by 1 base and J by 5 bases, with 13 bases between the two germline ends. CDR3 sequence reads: CASSLRGFHDEQYF. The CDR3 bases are TGTGCCAGCAGCTTGAGAGGGTTTCACGACGAGCAGTACTTC.

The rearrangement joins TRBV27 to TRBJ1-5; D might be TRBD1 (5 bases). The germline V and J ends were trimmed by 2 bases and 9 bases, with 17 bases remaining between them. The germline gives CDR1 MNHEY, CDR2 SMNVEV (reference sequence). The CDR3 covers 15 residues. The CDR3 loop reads CASSLQGRWGMPQHF. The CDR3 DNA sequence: TGTGCCAGCAGTTTACAGGGCCGATGGGGGATGCCCCAGCATTTT.

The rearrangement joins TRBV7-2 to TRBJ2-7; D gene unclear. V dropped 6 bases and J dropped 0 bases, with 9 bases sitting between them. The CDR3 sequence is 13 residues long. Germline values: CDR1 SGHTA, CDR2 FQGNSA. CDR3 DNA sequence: TGTGCCAGCAGACCTGCTAGCTCCTACGAGCAGTACTTC. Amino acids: CASRPASSYEQYF.

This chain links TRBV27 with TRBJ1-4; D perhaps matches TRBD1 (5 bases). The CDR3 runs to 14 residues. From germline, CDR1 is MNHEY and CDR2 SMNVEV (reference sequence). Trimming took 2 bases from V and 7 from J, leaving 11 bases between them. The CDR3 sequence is CASSLGQGPEKLFF. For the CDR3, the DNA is TGTGCCAGCAGTTTAGGCCAGGGACCTGAAAAACTGTTTTTT.

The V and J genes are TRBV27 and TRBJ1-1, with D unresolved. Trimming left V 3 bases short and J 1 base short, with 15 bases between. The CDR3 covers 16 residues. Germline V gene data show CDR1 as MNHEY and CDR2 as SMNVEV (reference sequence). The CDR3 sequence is CASSFSFMSGNTEAFF. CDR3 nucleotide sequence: TGTGCCAGCAGTTTTAGTTTTATGTCGGGGAACACTGAAGCTTTCTTT.